This T cell receptor (beta chain) derives from a study of neurological immune-mediated disorders (dated by TCRdb to the late 2010s). Regarding the research as a whole: Among the roughly 34 multiple sclerosis patients, relapsing-remitting MS was present in 31 and secondary progressive MS was present in 3. Using UMI-based sequencing, the study compared peripheral blood TCR-beta repertoires from patients with HTLV-I-associated myelopathy (HAM/TSP), patients with multiple sclerosis, and healthy controls. The approximately 100 TCR-beta libraries included longitudinal samples, technical triplicates and paired sorted CD4+ and CD8+ T-cell subsets alongside PBMC samples. The cohort was made up of approximately 71 subjects, consisting of some 15 HAM/TSP patients, 34 multiple sclerosis patients and roughly 20 healthy controls.

Unsorted PBMC libraries were generated from 2 million PBMCs stored in RNAlater at -80 °C until RNA extraction. The multiple sclerosis patients were enrolled in a US clinical protocol that used magnetic resonance imaging to evaluate disease progression. Peripheral blood was subjected to Ficoll-Hypaque density gradient centrifugation to isolate PBMCs, which were then cryopreserved in liquid nitrogen. To synthesize cDNA, template-switch 5'RACE was performed with a primer carrying a 10-nucleotide random unique molecular identifier so that each TCR transcript was tagged. Over 180 million TCR-beta sequences, covering 15-18 subjects, were produced in each sequencing run. Total RNA was extracted with the RNeasy kit. The KAPA Real-time Library Amplification kit was used to amplify TCR-beta VDJ regions with primers for the TCR constant region and the 5'RACE anchor. Sample indexes and Illumina adaptors were added in a first PCR, and a second PCR then increased library yield. After Ampure bead purification, the roughly 650 bp TCR product was size-selected on a 2% E-gel SizeSelection system. Library quality was checked on a Bioanalyzer, concentration was measured with Qubit, and libraries were quantified with the Kapa Library Quantification kit before pooling. Libraries were sequenced paired-end 2 x 150 bp on an Illumina HiSeq 2500. To increase sequence diversity, 25-30% phiX was spiked into each library pool. In the authors' own workflow: The quality-filtered reads were processed with the UMI-based MiGEC pipeline, whose error correction step removed more than 90% of the raw TCR sequences. VDJ genes were aligned to IMGT germline references, and each clonotype was defined by a unique CDR3 amino acid sequence together with V-J genes. Clonal expansion, Shannon diversity and CDR3 relatedness (CalcPairwiseDistances, ClusterSamples) were evaluated with VDJtools, and phylogenetic trees were built with CLCbio workbench. Using coefficient-of-variation modelling across technical triplicates, the study counted a clone as expanded if it had at least 8 unique UMIs. Clones were called with MiXCR by TCRdb after fastp trimmed the public reads at Q25, and only in-frame beta chains were retained. Identical CDR3 proteins give one entry, which carries the most common genes and DNA. TCRdb assigned the V and J calls; the authors' analysis was not used. This sample gives 80,000 to 95,000 distinct CDR3 sequences in total; roughly 3.2% of them show up just once. Roughly 2.9% of the sample is held by the ten biggest clonotypes.

V lost 3 bases and J lost 2 bases; the stretch between them is 17 bases long. The CDR3 runs 16 residues from the cysteine to the phenylalanine. CDR3 DNA only is kept here, 48 bases in frame from base 1. The germline V gene yields WSHSY for CDR1 and SAAADI for CDR2. The table lists this clonotype with many counts. Its antigen target is currently unknown. No base quality values were provided; no much bigger clone lies one nucleotide off. The study at large found these results: No clinical or MRI features were associated with the MS cluster, and the authors said that larger cohorts are needed. In a phylogenetic analysis, the repertoires of 18 out of 34 MS patients fell into a single cluster of related CDR3 sequences, pointing to a possible signature at the repertoire level. TCR clonal expansion was highest in HAM/TSP patients and lowest in MS patients, with MS patients falling below even healthy controls. No identical CDR3 amino acid sequences were found to be shared among expanded clones across subjects, suggesting that TCR-beta repertoires were private in all groups.

The sequencing sample was made of PBMCs. The receptor's source is a woman aged 45-59 years with multiple sclerosis. This chain is built from TRBV10-2 and TRBJ2-7; a weak D assignment points to TRBD1 (5 bases agree). The CDR3 region reads CASSDGQGVATYEQYF. The nucleotide sequence reads TGCGCCAGCAGTGATGGGCAGGGTGTAGCTACCTACGAGCAGTACTTC.